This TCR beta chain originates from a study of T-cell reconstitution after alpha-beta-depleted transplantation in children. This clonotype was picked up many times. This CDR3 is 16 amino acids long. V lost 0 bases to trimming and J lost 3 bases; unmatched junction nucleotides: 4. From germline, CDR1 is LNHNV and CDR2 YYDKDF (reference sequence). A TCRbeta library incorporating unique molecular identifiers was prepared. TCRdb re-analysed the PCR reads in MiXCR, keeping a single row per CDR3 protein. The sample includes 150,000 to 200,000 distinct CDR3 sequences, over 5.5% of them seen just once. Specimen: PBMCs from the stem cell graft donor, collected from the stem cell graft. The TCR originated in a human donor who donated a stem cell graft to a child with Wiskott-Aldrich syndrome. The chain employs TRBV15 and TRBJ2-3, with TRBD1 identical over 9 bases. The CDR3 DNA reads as TGTGCCACCAGCAGAGATCCTGGGACAGGGACAGATACGCAGTATTTT. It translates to CATSRDPGTGTDTQYF.